This T cell receptor beta chain was observed in a study of OX40 agonist ivuxolimab in advanced cancers. Across the whole study: A mean age of roughly 60 years, range about 23 to 90, was recorded, and under 85% were male.

Study results and caveats: Expanded clones were, on average, more numerous among CD8+ T cells than CD4+.

Points on this clone: The antigen is unknown.

Profiling relied on immunoSEQ multiplex PCR, and the TCRdb table lists in-frame clones only, not all of them. The table shows around 80,000 clones, with over 75% occurring only once. Source: CD4+ or CD8+ T cells sorted from blood, taken in a trial of the OX40 agonist ivuxolimab. The clonotype originates from an adult with an advanced solid tumor such as melanoma, head and neck, liver or kidney cancer.

The chain's CDR3 is CATRDRGYTGELFF. As DNA, the CDR3 is TGTGCCACCCGGGACAGGGGATACACCGGGGAGCTGTTTTTT. This chain joins TRBV19 and TRBJ2-2; 10 bases are shared with TRBD1. The J segment lost 3 bases and the V segment lost 10 bases, leaving 5 bases of the junction unmatched. The CDR3 sequence is 14 residues long. Germline CDR1 and CDR2: LNHDA and SQIVND (reference sequence).